The clone carrying this T cell receptor (beta chain) occurred many times. The antigen remains unidentified. The germline V gene encodes CDR1 SGHTA and CDR2 FQGNSA. The CDR3 length is 12 residues. V lost 5 bases and J 8 bases, leaving 12 bases between the germline ends. This entry comes from a study of T cell repertoires in cytomegalovirus infection. At the level of the study: Indications of both CMV infection and matching HLA type were provided by public TCR beta signatures.

Study-level results: Within the response measured ex vivo, HLA-C-restricted CMV-specific TCR beta clonotypes were dominant. Accumulated public TCR beta family frequency recognized individuals carrying CMV together with the relevant HLA.

From the reads, TCRdb called clonotypes with MiXCR, one entry per CDR3 protein. The repertoire includes around 550,000 distinct CDR3 sequences, around 27% of them detected once, and around 14% sits in the top ten. The V call is TRBV7-2, the J call TRBJ1-2, with a possible D match to TRBD1 (6 bases). The clonotype comes from a human donor in good health (CMV status not recorded). Some clones in this sample may be carry-over from other donors' samples. Sequencing was done on a sample of PBMCs. The CDR3 DNA follows: TGTGCCAGCAGCCCCGGGGGCACGGGCTACACCTTC. Its protein product is CASSPGGTGYTF.